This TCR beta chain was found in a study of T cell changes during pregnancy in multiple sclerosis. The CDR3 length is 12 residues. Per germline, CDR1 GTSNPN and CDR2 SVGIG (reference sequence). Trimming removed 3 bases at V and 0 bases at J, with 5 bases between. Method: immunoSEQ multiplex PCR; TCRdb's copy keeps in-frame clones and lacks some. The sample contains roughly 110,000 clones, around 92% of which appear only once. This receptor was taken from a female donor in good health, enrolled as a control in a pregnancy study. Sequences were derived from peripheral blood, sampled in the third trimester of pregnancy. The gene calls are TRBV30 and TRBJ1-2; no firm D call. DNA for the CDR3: TGTGCCTGGAGAGAGTCTAACTATGGCTACACCTTC. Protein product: CAWRESNYGYTF.